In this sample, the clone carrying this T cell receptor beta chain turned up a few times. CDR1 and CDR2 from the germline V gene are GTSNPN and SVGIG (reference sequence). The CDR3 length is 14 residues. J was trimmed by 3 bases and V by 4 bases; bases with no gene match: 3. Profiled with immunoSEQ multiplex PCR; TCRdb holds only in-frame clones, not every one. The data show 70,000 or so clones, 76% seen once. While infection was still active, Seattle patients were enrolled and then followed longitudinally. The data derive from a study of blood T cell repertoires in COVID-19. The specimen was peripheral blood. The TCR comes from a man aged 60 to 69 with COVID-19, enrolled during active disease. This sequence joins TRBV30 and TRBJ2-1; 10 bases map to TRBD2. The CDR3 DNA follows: TGTGCCTGGACTAGCGGGGGCCGCTACAATGAGCAGTTCTTC. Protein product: CAWTSGGRYNEQFF.